This is a list of T cell receptor beta chains from one sample in a study of monozygotic twins with inflammatory bowel disease. Reprocessing the 5' RACE reads, TCRdb reports a single entry for every CDR3 protein and omits DNA. Recorded here are 200,000 to 250,000 distinct CDR3 sequences; the top ten clones represent around 1.5%. Sample: blood. These receptors all stem from a human donor with ulcerative colitis or Crohn's disease, or a healthy co-twin of an affected twin (not recorded which). Both conserved end residues are part of each CDR3. The order of the fields is J gene, V gene, CDR3 protein.

j_gene: TRBJ1-1
v_gene: TRBV7-9
CDR3aa: CASSLTGSAEAFF

j_gene: TRBJ2-7
v_gene: TRBV2
CDR3aa: CASFQTSGYEQYF

j_gene: TRBJ2-1
v_gene: TRBV7-6
CDR3aa: CASSPTWTSGGSSYNEQFF

j_gene: TRBJ2-3
v_gene: TRBV20-1
CDR3aa: CSARVSPLSGGAWGDTQYF

j_gene: TRBJ2-3
v_gene: TRBV7-2
CDR3aa: CANALGRGGTDTQYF

j_gene: TRBJ2-3
v_gene: TRBV11-2
CDR3aa: CASSLDGLATDTQYF

j_gene: TRBJ2-3
v_gene: TRBV12-3/TRBV12-4
CDR3aa: CASSFADRLAGGEYDTDTQYF

j_gene: TRBJ1-1
v_gene: TRBV5-6
CDR3aa: CASSLAGRAFF

j_gene: TRBJ2-1
v_gene: TRBV5-1
CDR3aa: CASSLGIRGNEQFF

j_gene: TRBJ1-1
v_gene: TRBV5-1
CDR3aa: CASRTGTSEAFF

j_gene: TRBJ1-1
v_gene: TRBV27
CDR3aa: CASSWGQGGTEAFF

j_gene: TRBJ2-7
v_gene: TRBV20-1
CDR3aa: CSVLRDRSYEQYF

j_gene: TRBJ2-1
v_gene: TRBV11-2
CDR3aa: CASSLDERFVLSYNEQFF

j_gene: TRBJ1-3
v_gene: TRBV12-3/TRBV12-4
CDR3aa: CASSLLGGTGNTIYF

j_gene: TRBJ1-4
v_gene: TRBV5-1
CDR3aa: CASSLAGLSLEKLFF

j_gene: TRBJ2-2
v_gene: TRBV19
CDR3aa: CASSIEAGELFF

j_gene: TRBJ1-1
v_gene: TRBV12-3/TRBV12-4
CDR3aa: CSSRSTGGRPQAFF

j_gene: TRBJ1-1
v_gene: TRBV3-1
CDR3aa: CASSLLQTSVNTEAFF

j_gene: TRBJ2-5
v_gene: TRBV27
CDR3aa: CASSLVEAGETQYF

j_gene: TRBJ2-3
v_gene: TRBV11-2
CDR3aa: CASSLSVGSSGGRYGTDTQYF

j_gene: TRBJ2-2
v_gene: TRBV11-2
CDR3aa: CASSLVVVAGELFF

j_gene: TRBJ1-1
v_gene: TRBV27
CDR3aa: CATKETGNTEAFF

j_gene: TRBJ2-3
v_gene: TRBV24-1
CDR3aa: CATSEGTDTQYF

j_gene: TRBJ1-2
v_gene: TRBV12-3/TRBV12-4
CDR3aa: CASSSSSRGSGYGYTF

j_gene: TRBJ1-3
v_gene: TRBV20-1
CDR3aa: CSAETDGNTIYF

j_gene: TRBJ1-4
v_gene: TRBV5-1
CDR3aa: CASSLQATNEKLFF

j_gene: TRBJ1-1
v_gene: TRBV5-1
CDR3aa: CASSGDRSNTEAFF

j_gene: TRBJ2-2
v_gene: TRBV12-3/TRBV12-4
CDR3aa: CASSSRQARTGELFF

j_gene: TRBJ2-1
v_gene: TRBV5-1
CDR3aa: CASSIREPPGEQFF

j_gene: TRBJ2-1
v_gene: TRBV20-1
CDR3aa: CSARPYLGPVYSNEQFF

j_gene: TRBJ1-1
v_gene: TRBV6-1
CDR3aa: CASSETGSGTEAFF

j_gene: TRBJ2-1
v_gene: TRBV10-3
CDR3aa: CAIRERGSYNEQFF

j_gene: TRBJ1-2
v_gene: TRBV7-2
CDR3aa: CASSLVKVAGYTF

j_gene: TRBJ2-1
v_gene: TRBV4-1
CDR3aa: CASSSQTSGGETYNEQFF

j_gene: TRBJ1-1
v_gene: TRBV19
CDR3aa: CASKVKGEGMNTEAFF

j_gene: TRBJ2-4
v_gene: TRBV18
CDR3aa: CASSPYNIAKNIQYF

j_gene: TRBJ2-5
v_gene: TRBV15
CDR3aa: CATSRDGGEQETQYF

j_gene: TRBJ1-5
v_gene: TRBV7-7
CDR3aa: CASRDRGRDQPQHF

j_gene: TRBJ2-3
v_gene: TRBV5-1
CDR3aa: CASSLGLAFTDTQYF

j_gene: TRBJ1-2
v_gene: TRBV6-1
CDR3aa: CASREGYYNYGYTF

j_gene: TRBJ1-5
v_gene: TRBV6-5
CDR3aa: CASSYGRDRGPYQPQHF

j_gene: TRBJ1-1
v_gene: TRBV5-5
CDR3aa: CASSSPRGLNTEAFF

j_gene: TRBJ1-5
v_gene: TRBV2
CDR3aa: CASSERSRNQPQHF

j_gene: TRBJ2-7
v_gene: TRBV12-3/TRBV12-4
CDR3aa: CASSSGGVEQYF

j_gene: TRBJ2-7
v_gene: TRBV2
CDR3aa: CASKRSSNSYEQYF